This T cell receptor beta chain was sequenced for a study of OX40 agonist ivuxolimab in advanced cancers. As for the study in general: With a range of roughly 20 to 80, age averaged approximately 64 years, and around 83% were male.

Data came from immunoSEQ multiplex PCR; TCRdb stores just in-frame clones and leaves some out. The data show about 75,000 clones, around 83% seen once. This sequence was found in an adult with an advanced solid tumor such as melanoma, head and neck, liver or kidney cancer. Sequencing used CD4+ or CD8+ T cells sorted from blood, obtained in a trial of the OX40 agonist ivuxolimab.

CDR3 region: CASSEYSPNYGYTF. The DNA for the CDR3 is TGTGCCAGCAGTGAATACAGTCCCAACTATGGCTACACCTTC. V and J are TRBV2 and TRBJ1-2; D unclear. Germline lookup yields CDR1 SNHLY and CDR2 FYNNEI. The ends were cut back, 2 bases at V and 2 bases at J, with 9 bases in the middle. The CDR3 spans 14 residues.